A selection of T cell receptor beta chains follows, all from one sample in a study of T cell responses to AZD1222 COVID-19 vaccine. The repertoire was sequenced with immunoSEQ multiplex PCR; TCRdb's copy has only in-frame clones and lacks some. This repertoire shows roughly 150,000 clones, about 90% found once; its top ten account for around 6.3%. The sequencing used peripheral blood, collected 28 days after the second AZD1222 dose. The receptor source for this set is an adult who received the AZD1222 COVID-19 vaccine. Both conserved end residues are part of each CDR3.

V gene	CDR3 length	J gene	CDR3 protein
TRBV5-1	16	TRBJ2-5	CASSFGSTGSQETQYF
TRBV4-2	13	TRBJ1-2	CASSARDSYGYTF
TRBV28	14	TRBJ2-1	CASSSGGGRDEQFF
TRBV7-9	16	TRBJ2-7	CASSLGLAGSSYEQYF
TRBV3-1/TRBV3-2	14	TRBJ1-4	CASSPGSFGEKLFF
TRBV6-2/TRBV6-3	13	TRBJ2-7	CASSRTGTYEQYF
TRBV2	14	TRBJ1-5	CASSDGTGVQPQHF
TRBV7-9	14	TRBJ2-2	CASSSLATTGELFF
TRBV14	20	TRBJ1-5	CASIDLSGQGARGGNQPQHF
TRBV28	14	TRBJ1-2	CASSLGSRIYGYTF
TRBV6-5	14	TRBJ1-4	CASEDTSTNEKLFF
TRBV5-1	14	TRBJ2-1	CATSLGTSGEEQFF
TRBV11-2	14	TRBJ2-7	CASSHPTGVHEQYF
TRBV19	17	TRBJ2-7	CASSTAGRGSSSYEQYF
TRBV5-6	15	TRBJ1-2	CASSFGGRPNYGYTF
TRBV7-9	14	TRBJ2-7	CASRRDSQSYEQYF
TRBV19	16	TRBJ1-1	CASSMSGTVKNTEAFF
TRBV7-9	13	TRBJ2-1	CASSFGTANEQFF
TRBV29-1	14	TRBJ1-2	CSASTGTDSYGYTF
TRBV28	13	TRBJ1-4	CATGGTSLEKLFF
TRBV5-5	13	TRBJ2-2	CASSLSGTGELFF
TRBV3-1/TRBV3-2	15	TRBJ1-5	CASSPDPRSNQPQHF
TRBV28	12	TRBJ1-5	CASRVIDQPQHF
TRBV3-1/TRBV3-2	14	TRBJ2-1	CASSQETRYNEQFF
TRBV5-8	14	TRBJ1-3	CASSFRRPGNTIYF
TRBV5-8	16	TRBJ1-4	CASSLGTGQQNEKLFF
TRBV6-5	13	TRBJ1-2	CASTLTQGYGYTF
TRBV18	13	TRBJ2-1	CASSPGPDPEQFF
TRBV2	14	TRBJ2-7	CASSVGGGVYEQYF
TRBV18	13	TRBJ1-1	CASSPPSGYEAFF
TRBV5-1	12	TRBJ2-7	CASSTGGNSQYF
TRBV12-3/TRBV12-4	13	TRBJ1-4	CASSLLDREKLFF
TRBV5-1	16	TRBJ2-2	CASSPRTAQGTGELFF
TRBV28	17	TRBJ2-2	CASSQTRLAENTGELFF
TRBV29-1	11	TRBJ2-2	CSARGGGELFF
TRBV7-9	14	TRBJ1-2	CASSHDRGNYGYTF